Below are 5 T cell receptor beta chains sequenced from a single sample in a study of preoperative IRX-2 immunotherapy in early breast cancer. Profiled with immunoSEQ multiplex PCR; TCRdb holds only in-frame clones, not every one. The sample has 25,000 to 30,000 clones, 70% to 85% seen once. Treatment specified: preoperative locoregional IRX-2 cytokine immunotherapy. The sample was taken from a patient treated with IRX-2 immunotherapy. The source is a human donor with breast cancer.

V and J are TRBV18 and TRBJ1-1; weak D call: TRBD1 (6 bases). The V end lost 3 bases, the J end lost 0 bases, and 11 bases lay between the germline ends. This CDR3 region has 15 residues. The germline V gene encodes CDR1 KGHSH and CDR2 LQKENI. The CDR3 region is CASSPDRGVNTEAFF. The CDR3 DNA follows: TGTGCCAGCTCACCGGATAGGGGGGTGAACACTGAAGCTTTCTTT.

J is TRBJ2-3 and V is TRBV5-1, with 9 bases matching TRBD2. The junction had 7 bases not matched to a gene; V was cut back by 2 bases and J by 3 bases. Germline lookup yields CDR1 SGHRS and CDR2 YFSETQ. CDR3 size: 16 residues. The CDR3, as DNA: TGCGCCAGCAGCTTCCTGTCTAGCGGGGAGACAGATACGCAGTATTTT. Protein sequence: CASSFLSSGETDTQYF.

The chain has TRBV6-8 and TRBJ2-7; TRBD2 is a possible D gene (6 bases). The V gene's germline CDR1 is MNHGY and CDR2 SAAAGT. This CDR3 is 14 amino acids long. Trimming took 2 bases from V and 1 from J, leaving 9 bases between them. CDR3 nucleotide sequence: TGTGCCAGCAGTTACCTGCGGGGTTCCTACGAGCAGTACTTC. The encoded protein is CASSYLRGSYEQYF.

This sequence joins TRBV19 and TRBJ1-5, with D possibly being TRBD1 (6 bases). Trimming took 4 bases from V and 5 from J, leaving 12 bases between them. Germline V gene lookup returns CDR1 LNHDA and CDR2 SQIVND (reference sequence). The CDR3 spans 14 residues. In DNA, the CDR3 is TGTGCCAGTAGTAAAGTGGGACATCATCAGCCCCAGCATTTT. It is translated as CASSKVGHHQPQHF.

This clone was counted a single time. The V call is TRBV22-1, the J call TRBJ2-1; whether TRBD1, the table's D call, matches the DNA was not checked. TRBV22-1 is annotated as a pseudogene. The CDR3 is 14 residues long. In DNA, the CDR3 is TGTGCCAGCAGCCGGACAGGGATTGTCAATGAGCAGTTCTTC. Its translation: CASSRTGIVNEQFF.